This T cell receptor (beta chain) originates from a study of CD8 T cells in Susac syndrome. From blood CD8+ and CD4+ T cells, the TCR beta chain was sequenced. TEMRA cells were FACS-enriched, and CD8+ and CD4+ T cells were isolated negatively. The CDR3 totals 14 residues. The germline V gene has CDR1 WNHNN and CDR2 SYGVQD (reference sequence). The V gene end was trimmed by 6 bases and the J gene end by 1 base; junction bases not matched to a gene: 5. The RNA, about 0.5 to 1 ug, was put through reverse transcription using random hexamers. Amplification of TCR beta CDR3 was carried out by immunoSEQ multiplex PCR, which covered 54 Vbeta and 13 Jbeta segments. TCRdb called the immunoSEQ multiplex PCR reads again in MiXCR, with one record for every CDR3 protein. The table shows some 400,000 distinct CDR3 sequences, with 85% occurring only once.

The sequenced sample was CD8+ T cells from PBMCs. The V call is TRBV10-1, the J call TRBJ2-7; 8 positions agree with TRBD2. The TCR was taken from a human donor with multiple sclerosis. The CDR3 DNA is TGCGCCAGCAGGGCGGGAGGTCCTTCCTACGAGCAGTACTTC. This sequence encodes CASRAGGPSYEQYF.